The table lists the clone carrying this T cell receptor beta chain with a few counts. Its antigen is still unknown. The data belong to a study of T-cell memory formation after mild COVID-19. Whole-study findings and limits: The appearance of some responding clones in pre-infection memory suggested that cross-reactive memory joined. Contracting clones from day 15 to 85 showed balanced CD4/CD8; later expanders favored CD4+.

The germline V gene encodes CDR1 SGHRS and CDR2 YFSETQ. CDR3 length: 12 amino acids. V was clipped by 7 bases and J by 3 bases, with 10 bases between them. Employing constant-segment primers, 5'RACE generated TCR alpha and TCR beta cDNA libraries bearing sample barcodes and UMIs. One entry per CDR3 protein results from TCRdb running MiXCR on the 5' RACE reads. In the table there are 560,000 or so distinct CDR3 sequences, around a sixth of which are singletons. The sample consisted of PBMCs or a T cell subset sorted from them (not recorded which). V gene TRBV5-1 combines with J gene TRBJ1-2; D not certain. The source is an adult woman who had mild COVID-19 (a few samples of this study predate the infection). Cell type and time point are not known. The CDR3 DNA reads TGCGCCAGCCGCAGGTTCGACTATGGCTACACCTTC. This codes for CASRRFDYGYTF.